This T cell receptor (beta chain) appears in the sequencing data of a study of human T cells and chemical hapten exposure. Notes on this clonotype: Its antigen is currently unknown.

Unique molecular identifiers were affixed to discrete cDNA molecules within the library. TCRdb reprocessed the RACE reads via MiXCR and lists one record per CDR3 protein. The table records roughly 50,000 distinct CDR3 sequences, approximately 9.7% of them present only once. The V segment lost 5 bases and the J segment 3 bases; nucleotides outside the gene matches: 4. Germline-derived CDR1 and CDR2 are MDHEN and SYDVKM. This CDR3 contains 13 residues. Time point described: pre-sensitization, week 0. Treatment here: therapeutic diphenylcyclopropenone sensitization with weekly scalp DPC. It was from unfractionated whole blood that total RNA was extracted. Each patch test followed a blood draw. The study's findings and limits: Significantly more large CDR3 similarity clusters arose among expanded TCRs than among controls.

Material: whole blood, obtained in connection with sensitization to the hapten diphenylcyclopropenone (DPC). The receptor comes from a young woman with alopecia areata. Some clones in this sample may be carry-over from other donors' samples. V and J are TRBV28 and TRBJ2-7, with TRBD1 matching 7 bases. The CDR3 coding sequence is TGTGCCAGCAGTACGACAGGGAGCTACGAGCAGTACTTC. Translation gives CASSTTGSYEQYF.